This TCR beta chain was sequenced during a study of blood T cell repertoires in COVID-19. CDR1 is LNHNV and CDR2 is YYDKDF in the germline V gene (reference sequence). V was clipped by 0 bases and J by 4 bases, with 18 bases between them. The CDR3 loop spans 17 amino acids. Libraries were prepared by immunoSEQ multiplex PCR; TCRdb keeps only in-frame clonotypes and omits some of them. Of some 250,000 clones in the sample, 86% are singletons; the top ten hold around 6.5%. Input material: peripheral blood. The rearrangement joins TRBV15 to TRBJ1-2; the D gene is possibly TRBD1 (6 bases). The origin of this receptor is a man between 60 and 75 years old with acute or convalescent COVID-19. CDR3 nucleotide sequence: TGTGCCACCAGCAGAGATAAGGCGGGGGCCGCTGGCTATGGCTACACCTTC. It translates to CATSRDKAGAAGYGYTF.